There are many counts of the clone carrying this T cell receptor (beta chain). This specimen belongs to a study of molecular identifiers for immune sequencing clone quantification. A single record per CDR3 protein comes from TCRdb applying MiXCR to the PCR reads. The sample records 85,000 to 100,000 distinct CDR3 sequences, 20% to 25% being singletons. Germline V gives CDR1 MNHEY, CDR2 SVGAGI. V lost 2 bases to trimming and J lost 4 bases, with 6 bases between them. The CDR3 extends over 13 amino acids. The sample taken for sequencing was naive CD8+ T cells from blood, with Jurkat cell RNA spiked in. The subset was: FACS-sorted CD8+CD4-CCR7+CD45RA+ naive T cells. The TCR originated in a human donor in good health. Some libraries in this study had Jurkat cell RNA spiked in. The rearrangement links TRBV6-5 to TRBJ1-5; D is possibly TRBD1 (5 bases). CDR3 region: CASSYGTNQPQHF. DNA of the CDR3: TGTGCCAGCAGTTACGGGACGAATCAGCCCCAGCATTTT.